Listed below are T cell receptor beta chains from one sample, sequenced in a study of blood T cells in healthy people across ages. TCRdb re-called the 5' RACE reads through MiXCR, storing one row per CDR3 protein. Among approximately 800,000 distinct CDR3 sequences listed, about a quarter were seen once. The same specimen was also included in a second study, on T cells of mothers and their children.

The sequencing sample was made of blood. The receptors here all came from a boy between 10 and 17 years old in good health. The CDR3 runs from the conserved cysteine through the conserved F or W. The order of the fields is V gene, J gene, D gene, clone size, CDR3 DNA, CDR3 protein. A D gene is named only where the DNA matches it firmly. Size values are once, few and many counts, or a class for expanded clones, and some rows have none.

V: TRBV7-2
J: TRBJ1-3
D: .
size: .
DNA: TGTGCCAGCAGCTCAGCCTCGTACTCTGGAAACACCATATATTTT
CDR3: CASSSASYSGNTIYF

V: TRBV5-1
J: TRBJ2-1
D: .
size: few
DNA: TGCGCCAGCAGCTTTAGCGGTTCCTTGAATGAGCAGTTCTTC
CDR3: CASSFSGSLNEQFF

V: TRBV5-1
J: TRBJ2-5
D: .
size: .
DNA: TGCGCCAGCGCGTTCAGGGCGGGCGAAGAGACCCAGTACTTC
CDR3: CASAFRAGEETQYF

V: TRBV5-1
J: TRBJ2-5
D: .
size: few
DNA: TGCGCCAGTAGCGGGACAGTGTTGGGGGAGACCCAGTACTTC
CDR3: CASSGTVLGETQYF

V: TRBV3-1
J: TRBJ1-2
D: .
size: .
DNA: TGTGCCAGCGGGGGGTCCGAACAATTATATGGCTACACCTTC
CDR3: CASGGSEQLYGYTF

V: TRBV3-1
J: TRBJ2-1
D: .
size: .
DNA: TGTGCCAGCAGCCAAGAGGGGAACAGCTACAATGACCAGTTCTTC
CDR3: CASSQEGNSYNDQFF

V: TRBV29-1
J: TRBJ2-5
D: .
size: many
DNA: TGCAGCCTCGTTTCGGATTTTACCCAAGAGACCCAGTACTTC
CDR3: CSLVSDFTQETQYF

V: TRBV27
J: TRBJ2-5
D: TRBD2
size: few
DNA: TGTGCCAGCAGCAAGATTAGCGGGGTAATCGCAGAGACCCAGTACTTC
CDR3: CASSKISGVIAETQYF

V: TRBV6-2/TRBV6-3
J: TRBJ2-2
D: TRBD2
size: many
DNA: TGTGCCAGCAACTGGCGTGGGGCTAGCGGGGTCTTGAACACCGGGGAGCTGTTTTTT
CDR3: CASNWRGASGVLNTGELFF

V: TRBV12-3/TRBV12-4
J: TRBJ2-5
D: TRBD1
size: .
DNA: TGTGCCAGCAGTTTCTGGGACAGGGCCTCGGAGACCCAGTACTTC
CDR3: CASSFWDRASETQYF

V: TRBV27
J: TRBJ2-3
D: TRBD2
size: .
DNA: TGTGCCAGCAGTTTAGGGGACTACCCTCCGAAGTATTTT
CDR3: CASSLGDYPPKYF

V: TRBV6-1
J: TRBJ2-1
D: .
size: .
DNA: TGTGCCAGCAGTGAAGCGTGGCAGGTCAATGAGCAGTTCTTC
CDR3: CASSEAWQVNEQFF

V: TRBV5-1
J: TRBJ2-3
D: .
size: few
DNA: TGCGCCAGCAGTAGGCTAGCTGAGACAGATACGCAGTATTTT
CDR3: CASSRLAETDTQYF

V: TRBV7-3
J: TRBJ1-5
D: .
size: .
DNA: TGTGCCAGCAGCATCATACACGGTCAGCCCCAGCATTTT
CDR3: CASSIIHGQPQHF

V: TRBV28
J: TRBJ2-1
D: .
size: .
DNA: TGTGCCAGCACATGGGACTTTAACAATGAGCAGTTCTTC
CDR3: CASTWDFNNEQFF

V: TRBV12-3/TRBV12-4
J: TRBJ2-1
D: .
size: once
DNA: TGTGCCAGCAGTCCCATGGTGCTCTCAGGTGAGCAGTTCTTC
CDR3: CASSPMVLSGEQFF